This T cell receptor beta chain was found in a study of siplizumab effects on memory and regulatory T cells. Measured with immunoSEQ multiplex PCR; TCRdb has only the in-frame clones, and not every one. Here the sample spans about 100,000 clones, 94% being singletons. The length of the CDR3 is 13 residues. Trimming took 4 bases from V and 0 from J, leaving 6 bases between them. Germline CDR1 reads SGHTA; CDR2 reads FQGNSA. Sample: non-Treg CD4+ T cells sorted from blood. The receptor comes from a human donor in good health. The rearrangement joins TRBV7-2 to TRBJ1-2; D is uncertain. The CDR3 nucleotides read TGTGCCAGCAGCTCAAGCACTAACTATGGCTACACCTTC. Its translation: CASSSSTNYGYTF.